The 25 T cell receptor beta chains in this list originate from one sample, sequenced in a study of T cells in Graves' hyperthyroidism and ophthalmopathy. Researchers amplified the TCR beta CDR3 regions from RNA transcripts. Initially, a first-round RT-PCR of the TCR CDR3 employed the HTBI primer set. Via MiXCR, TCRdb re-called the multiplex PCR reads, giving one row per CDR3 protein. The sample shows about 380,000 distinct CDR3 sequences, roughly 14% of them seen only once. Source material: blood. All receptors derive from an older woman with Graves' hyperthyroidism.

This clonotype was picked up many times. V is TRBV28 and J is TRBJ2-1; a weak D match, TRBD1 (5 bases). The V and J ends lost 6 bases and 3 bases respectively, with 6 bases between them. This CDR3 is built from 12 residues. The germline CDR1 and CDR2 sequences are MDHEN and SYDVKM. CDR3 in DNA: TGTGCCAGCAGAACAGGCTACAATGAGCAGTTCTTC. Its protein is CASRTGYNEQFF.

This clonotype was observed at least ten times. DNA of the CDR3: TGTGCCAGCAGCCATCATCCCCTCCAGGCCTACGAGCAGTACTTC. This gives the protein CASSHHPLQAYEQYF. V gene TRBV12-3 or TRBV12-4 combines with J gene TRBJ2-7, with unresolved D. The CDR3 is 15 amino acids. With 6 bases removed from V and 2 bases from J, the gap between germline ends came to 17 bases.

This clonotype showed up many times. The chain has TRBV12-5 and TRBJ1-2, with D hard to call. The germline gives CDR1 LGHNT, CDR2 FRNRAP. This CDR3 region has 14 residues. Trimming took 2 bases from V and 8 from J, leaving 15 bases between them. The CDR3 here is CASGLLERMGGYTF. The DNA for the CDR3 is TGTGCTAGTGGTTTGTTAGAGAGGATGGGAGGCTACACCTTC.

Only a few counts were recorded for this clonotype. The chain joins TRBV6-2 or TRBV6-3 to TRBJ1-1; D is unclear. The V gene's germline CDR1 is MNHEY and CDR2 SVGEGT. CDR3 size: 13 residues. V gave up 8 bases and J gave up 2 bases, with 12 bases separating them. CDR3 sequence reads: CASSLNYNTEAFF. In DNA form, the CDR3 reads TGTGCCAGCTCCTTAAACTACAACACTGAAGCTTTCTTT.

The sample holds a few counts of this clonotype. The rearrangement links TRBV18 to TRBJ1-4; no reliable D call. V shed 1 base and J shed 0 bases, with 9 bases lying between them. This CDR3 spans 16 amino acids. From germline, CDR1 is KGHSH and CDR2 LQKENI. DNA for the CDR3: TGTGCCAGCTCACCACGCTCGACTGCAACTAATGAAAAACTGTTTTTT. This sequence encodes CASSPRSTATNEKLFF. The full variable domain, with the rest looked up from reference TRBV18 and TRBJ1-4, is NAGVMQNPRHLVRRRGQEARLRCSPMKGHSHVYWYRQLPEEGLKFMVYLQKENIIDESGMPKERFSAEFPKEGPSILRIQQVVRGDSAAYFCASSPRSTATNEKLFFGSGTQLSVL.

This clonotype was recorded many times. The V gene is TRBV12-3 or TRBV12-4, the J gene TRBJ2-7; 7 bases match TRBD1. The V and J ends lost 3 bases and 3 bases, in that order; junction bases with no gene match: 2. The CDR3 is made up of 13 amino acids. DNA for the CDR3: TGTGCCAGCAGTTTGGGACAGATCTACGAGCAGTACTTC. Its translation is CASSLGQIYEQYF.

This clonotype was picked up a small number of times. This sequence joins TRBV6-1 and TRBJ1-2; 7 bases align to TRBD1. With 7 bases clipped from V and 4 bases from J, the junction kept 3 bases outside the gene matches. Germline-derived CDR1 and CDR2 are MNHNS and SASEGT. The CDR3 contains 12 residues. The CDR3 coding sequence is TGTGCCAGCAACAACAGGGGCTATGGCTACACCTTC. This translates into CASNNRGYGYTF.

There are many counts of this clonotype. The chain has TRBV28 and TRBJ1-6, with D maybe TRBD1 (5 bases). Deletions cut 1 base from V and 9 bases from J, with 19 bases between. Germline CDR1 reads MDHEN; CDR2 reads SYDVKM. This CDR3 has 17 amino acids. CDR3 nucleotide sequence: TGTGCCAGCAGTTTATTGCCCAAGTGGGGCTCCCTTTCACCCCTCCACTTT. Translating gives CASSLLPKWGSLSPLHF.

The sample holds many counts of this clonotype. This rearrangement joins TRBV7-9 to TRBJ2-5, with TRBD2 matching 8 bases. The CDR3 contains 14 residues. In germline, CDR1 is SEHNR, CDR2 FQNEAQ (reference sequence). V dropped 5 bases and J dropped 4; count of bases not matched to a gene: 6. CDR3 DNA: TGTGCCAGCAGCCCCTTAGCGGGACGAGAGACCCAGTACTTC. The encoded protein is CASSPLAGRETQYF.

This clonotype turned up a few times. The V and J genes are TRBV4-1 and TRBJ2-1, with a possible D match to TRBD2 (5 bases). Deletions cut 0 bases from V and 4 bases from J, with 13 bases between. The V gene's germline CDR1 is MGHRA and CDR2 YSYEKL. CDR3 length equals 16 residues. DNA for the CDR3: TGCGCCAGCAGCCAAGAGAGCGGATCCGCATACAATGAGCAGTTCTTC. Translated: CASSQESGSAYNEQFF.

Concerning this clonotype: One end of the junction varies from germline; a read error may be responsible. The V gene is TRBV6-1, the J gene TRBJ2-2, with 9 bases identical to TRBD2. Germline lookup yields CDR1 MNHNS and CDR2 SASEGT. The CDR3 contains 15 residues. The CDR3, as DNA: TGTGCCAGCAGTATAGCGGGAGTCAGAATCGGGGGGCTGTTTTTT. Translating it yields CASSIAGVRIGGLFF.

The rearrangement uses TRBV24-1 and TRBJ2-1; 9 bases are a match to TRBD2. V was clipped by 3 bases and J by 2 bases; unmatched bases: 7. Per the germline V gene, CDR1 is KGHDR and CDR2 is SFDVKD. The CDR3 has 17 residues. The CDR3, as DNA: TGTGCCACCAGTGATCCTAGCGGGACCCAGCCCTACAATGAGCAGTTCTTC. Protein sequence: CATSDPSGTQPYNEQFF.

This clonotype was picked up many times. The chain is built from TRBV18 and TRBJ2-7; D remains ambiguous. V was shortened by 0 bases and J by 0 bases, with 9 bases between the two germline ends. CDR1 and CDR2 from the germline V gene are KGHSH and LQKENI. This CDR3 is built from 15 residues. The chain's CDR3 is CASSPPRASSYEQYF. The CDR3 bases are TGTGCCAGCTCACCACCACGGGCAAGCTCCTACGAGCAGTACTTC.

The V call is TRBV20-1, the J call TRBJ2-7, with 14 nucleotides matching TRBD2. With 6 bases clipped from V and 4 bases from J, the junction kept 5 bases outside the gene matches. The CDR3 is 14 amino acids. Germline V gives CDR1 DFQATT, CDR2 SNEGSKA (reference sequence). As DNA, the CDR3 is TGCAGTGCGCCGGGACTAGCGGGAGTTTACGAGCAGTACTTC. It specifies CSAPGLAGVYEQYF.

J is TRBJ2-1 and V is TRBV5-1; 8 bases line up with TRBD2. Germline values: CDR1 SGHRS, CDR2 YFSETQ. Trimming removed 0 bases from V and 1 base from J; junction bases left unmatched: 3. This CDR3 is 16 amino acids long. The CDR3 bases are TGCGCCAGCAGCTTGGGGTCTAGCGGGTCCTACAATGAGCAGTTCTTC. It is translated as CASSLGSSGSYNEQFF.

This clonotype has more than one count but fewer than ten. This rearrangement joins TRBV19 to TRBJ2-1, with D unresolved. Germline CDR1 and CDR2: LNHDA and SQIVND (reference sequence). The CDR3 has 14 amino acids. Trimming pared 3 bases from V and 0 bases from J, leaving 6 bases between. CDR3 residues: CASSMGGSYNEQFF. The CDR3, as DNA: TGTGCCAGTAGTATGGGCGGCTCCTACAATGAGCAGTTCTTC.

This clonotype showed up many times. V gene TRBV7-9 combines with J gene TRBJ2-7; D ambiguous. CDR3 size: 12 residues. With 6 bases removed from V and 2 bases from J, the gap between germline ends came to 8 bases. Germline values: CDR1 SEHNR, CDR2 FQNEAQ (reference sequence). CDR3 sequence (DNA): TGTGCCAGCAGTCTTGTGGCCTACGAGCAGTACTTC. Translation gives CASSLVAYEQYF.

This clonotype was detected ten times or more. The chain has TRBV5-6 and TRBJ1-5; D is undetermined. Germline CDR1 reads SGHDT; CDR2 reads YYEEEE. The CDR3 is made up of 14 amino acids. The V end was cut by 1 base, the J end by 3 bases, with 8 bases between. CDR3 bases: TGTGCCAGCAGCTTGCTAAGGGCCAATCAGCCCCAGCATTTT. Protein: CASSLLRANQPQHF. Full variable domain (rest looked up from reference TRBV5-6 and TRBJ1-5): DAGVTQSPTHLIKTRGQQVTLRCSPKSGHDTVSWYQQALGQGPQFIFQYYEEEERQRGNFPDRFSGHQFPNYSSELNVNALLLGDSALYLCASSLLRANQPQHFGDGTRLSIL.

There are a few counts of this clonotype. The gene calls are TRBV7-9 and TRBJ1-2; D is possibly TRBD1 (5 bases). Germline CDR1 is SEHNR and CDR2 is FQNEAQ (reference sequence). The CDR3 length is 15 residues. V was trimmed by 1 base and J by 2 bases, leaving 11 bases between them. CDR3: CASSLDFQGNYGYTF. CDR3 nucleotide sequence: TGTGCCAGCAGCTTAGACTTTCAGGGCAACTATGGCTACACCTTC.

This clonotype was counted many times. This rearrangement joins TRBV20-1 to TRBJ2-2; 9 positions match TRBD2. The CDR3 has 16 amino acids. Germline V gives CDR1 DFQATT, CDR2 SNEGSKA (reference sequence). V gave up 0 bases and J gave up 8 bases; unmatched junction bases: 10. CDR3 residues: CSARDLQRAGGGELFF. The DNA of the CDR3 is TGCAGTGCTAGAGACCTCCAACGAGCGGGAGGAGGGGAGCTGTTTTTT.

This clonotype was recorded at least ten times. The chain combines TRBV9 with TRBJ2-3, with 8 bases lining up with TRBD2. V shed 3 bases, J shed 4 bases, and the junction held 7 bases outside the gene matches. From germline, CDR1 is SGDLS and CDR2 YYNGEE. The CDR3 runs 15 residues. Here the CDR3 reads CASSEGRAGADTQYF. As DNA, the CDR3 is TGTGCCAGCAGCGAGGGGAGAGCGGGAGCAGATACGCAGTATTTT.

V is TRBV20-1 and J is TRBJ2-3, with TRBD2 matching over 16 bases. Per the germline V gene, CDR1 is DFQATT and CDR2 is SNEGSKA (reference sequence). CDR3 length equals 15 residues. Trimming cost V 6 bases and J 4 bases; bases outside gene matches: 4. The CDR3 sequence is CSAGTSGRGADTQYF. DNA of the CDR3: TGCAGTGCCGGGACTAGCGGGAGGGGAGCAGATACGCAGTATTTT.

V usage is TRBV7-3 and J usage is TRBJ2-2, with D possibly TRBD2 on 6 matching bases. This CDR3 region has 15 residues. Germline CDR1 SGHTA, CDR2 FQGTGA. Trimming removed 5 bases at V and 1 base at J, with 11 bases between. CDR3 residues: CASSRGAMNTGELFF. Here the CDR3 DNA reads TGTGCCAGCAGCCGCGGGGCCATGAACACCGGGGAGCTGTTTTTT.

There are many counts of this clonotype. The chain joins TRBV7-8 to TRBJ2-3; D is unclear. The CDR3 has 14 amino acids. The germline V gene has CDR1 SGHVS and CDR2 FQNEAQ. V was shortened by 1 base and J by 4 bases, with 9 bases between the two germline ends. CDR3 coding DNA: TGTGCCAGCAGCTTAGATGATCGGGCAGATACGCAGTATTTT. Translating gives CASSLDDRADTQYF.

This clonotype was recorded many times. The rearrangement uses TRBV20-1 and TRBJ2-3, with 12 bases aligning to TRBD2. J gave up 5 bases and V 6 bases, and 9 bases lay outside the gene matches. Germline loops: CDR1 DFQATT, CDR2 SNEGSKA (reference sequence). The CDR3 runs 15 residues. DNA for the CDR3: TGCAGTGCCTCCCCCCTAGCGGGAGGGATAGATACGCAGTATTTT. It codes for CSASPLAGGIDTQYF.